This TCR beta chain is drawn from a study of blood T cell repertoires in COVID-19. This CDR3 has 17 amino acids. V lost 6 bases and J lost 3, with 18 bases in between. Germline-derived CDR1 and CDR2 are MNHEY and SMNVEV (reference sequence). TCRdb keeps only in-frame clones here, not all; method: immunoSEQ multiplex PCR. The sample shows 140,000 or so clones, over 85% of them seen only once. This sequence joins TRBV27 and TRBJ1-6; no clear D gene. This sequence originates from a human donor in a cohort sampled during active COVID-19. The specimen was peripheral blood. The DNA of the CDR3 is TGTGCCAGCAGCCTGCGAGGTGGAATTGTCTATAATTCACCCCTCCACTTT. This sequence encodes CASSLRGGIVYNSPLHF.